This T cell receptor (beta chain) is drawn from a study of neurological immune-mediated disorders. This clonotype was seen many times. Libraries used 2 million unsorted PBMCs kept frozen in RNAlater. 5'RACE with 10-nucleotide random UMIs generated the cDNA. TCRdb re-called the 5' RACE reads through MiXCR, storing one row per CDR3 protein. The table lists under 80,000 distinct CDR3 sequences, about 9.5% of them singletons, with about 1.7% in the top ten. Germline CDR1 is MGHDK and CDR2 is SYGVNS. V lost 7 bases, J lost 5 bases, and 17 bases lay in between. The CDR3 is 14 amino acids. The sequenced sample consisted of PBMCs. The TCR was taken from a man aged 45 to 65 in good health. V and J are TRBV25-1 and TRBJ2-5; D may correspond to TRBD1 or TRBD2 (7 bases each). The CDR3 bases are TGTGCCAGCAAAATGTCAGGGGGGGGGGAGACCCAGTACTTC. Protein product: CASKMSGGGETQYF.